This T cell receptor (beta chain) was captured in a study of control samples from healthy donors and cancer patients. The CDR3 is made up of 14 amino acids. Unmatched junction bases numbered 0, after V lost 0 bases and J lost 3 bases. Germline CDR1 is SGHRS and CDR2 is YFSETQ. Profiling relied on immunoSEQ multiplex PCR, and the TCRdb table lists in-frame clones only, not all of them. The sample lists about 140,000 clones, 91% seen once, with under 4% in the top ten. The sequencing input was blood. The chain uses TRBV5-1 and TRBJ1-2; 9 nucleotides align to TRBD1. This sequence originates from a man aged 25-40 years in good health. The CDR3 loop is CASSLGTGDYGYTF. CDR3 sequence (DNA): TGCGCCAGCAGCTTGGGGACAGGGGACTATGGCTACACCTTC.